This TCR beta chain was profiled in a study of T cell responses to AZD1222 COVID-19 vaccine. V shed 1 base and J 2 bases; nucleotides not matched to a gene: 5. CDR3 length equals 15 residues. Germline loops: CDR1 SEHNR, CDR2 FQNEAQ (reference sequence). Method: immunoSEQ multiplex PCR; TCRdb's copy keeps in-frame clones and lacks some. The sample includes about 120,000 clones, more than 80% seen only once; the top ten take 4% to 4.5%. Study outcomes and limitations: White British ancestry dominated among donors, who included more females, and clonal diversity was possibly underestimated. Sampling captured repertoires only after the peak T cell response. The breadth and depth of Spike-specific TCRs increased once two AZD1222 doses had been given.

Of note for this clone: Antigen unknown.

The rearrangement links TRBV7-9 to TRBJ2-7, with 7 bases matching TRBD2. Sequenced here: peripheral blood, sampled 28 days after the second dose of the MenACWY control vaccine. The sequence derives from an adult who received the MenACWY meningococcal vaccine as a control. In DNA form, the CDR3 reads TGTGCCAGCAGCTTAGGGGCTAGCGGAACCTACGAGCAGTACTTC. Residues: CASSLGASGTYEQYF.